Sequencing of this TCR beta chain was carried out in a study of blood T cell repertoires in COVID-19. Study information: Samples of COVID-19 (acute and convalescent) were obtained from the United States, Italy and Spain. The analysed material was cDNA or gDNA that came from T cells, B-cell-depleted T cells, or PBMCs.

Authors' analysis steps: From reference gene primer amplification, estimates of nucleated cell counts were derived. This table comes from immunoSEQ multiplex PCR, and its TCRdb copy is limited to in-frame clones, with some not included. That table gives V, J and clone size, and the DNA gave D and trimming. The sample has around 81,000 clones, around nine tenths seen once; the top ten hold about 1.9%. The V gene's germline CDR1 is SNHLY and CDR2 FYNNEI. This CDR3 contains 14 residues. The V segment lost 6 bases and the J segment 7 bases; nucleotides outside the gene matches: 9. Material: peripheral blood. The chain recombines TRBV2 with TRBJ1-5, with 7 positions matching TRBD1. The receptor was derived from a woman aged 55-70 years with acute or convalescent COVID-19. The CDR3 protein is CASRTGTVYQPQHF. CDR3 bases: TGTGCCAGCAGGACCGGGACAGTTTACCAGCCCCAGCATTTT.